A selection of T cell receptor beta chains follows, all from one sample in a study of OX40 agonist ivuxolimab in advanced cancers. Assay used: immunoSEQ multiplex PCR; TCRdb lists only in-frame clones, some missing. The table shows around 60,000 clones, with 70% to 90% occurring only once. The source was CD4+ or CD8+ T cells sorted from blood, collected in a trial of the OX40 agonist ivuxolimab. The source of these receptors is an adult with an advanced solid tumor such as melanoma, head and neck, liver or kidney cancer. The CDR3 runs from the conserved cysteine through the conserved F or W. A D gene is named only where the DNA matches it firmly. Where a row states a size, it is once, few, many or the class of an expanded clone; other rows omit it.

j_call,d_call,v_call,clone_size,cdr3_nt,cdr3_aa
TRBJ2-1,-,TRBV7-9,-,TGTGCCAGCAGCTTGGAGCAGGGCCTGTTTTATGAGCAGTTCTTC,CASSLEQGLFYEQFF
TRBJ1-5,-,TRBV7-9,-,TGTGCCAGCAGCTTGGGGAGAAGCAATCAGCCCCAGCATTTT,CASSLGRSNQPQHF
TRBJ2-1,TRBD2,TRBV7-2,-,TGTGCCAGCAGCCCCAGACTAGCCGCTGGTGAGCAGTTCTTC,CASSPRLAAGEQFF
TRBJ2-7,-,TRBV5-5,-,TGTGCCAGCAGCTTGATGCCGGGAAGCTCCTACGAGCAGTACTTC,CASSLMPGSSYEQYF
TRBJ2-5,-,TRBV5-4,-,TGTGCCAGCAGCCTAGAGGGGGGGTTGGAGACCCAGTACTTC,CASSLEGGLETQYF
TRBJ2-7,TRBD1,TRBV5-1,-,TGCGCCAGCAGCTCGACAGGGTCCTACGAGCAGTACTTC,CASSSTGSYEQYF
TRBJ2-7,TRBD1,TRBV30,-,TGTGCTTCCGACAGGGACTACGAGCAGTACTTC,CASDRDYEQYF
TRBJ2-5,TRBD2,TRBV7-3,-,TGTGCCAGCAGCAACCTAGCGGGAGTGGGAGAGACCCAGTACTTC,CASSNLAGVGETQYF
TRBJ1-2,-,TRBV14,-,TGTGCCAGCAGCCAAGATCGGAGAGGGTCATATGGCTACACCTTC,CASSQDRRGSYGYTF
TRBJ2-3,-,TRBV7-6,-,TGTGCCAGCAGTGCCTGGGGTGACACAGATACGCAGTATTTT,CASSAWGDTDTQYF
TRBJ2-2,-,TRBV11-3,once,TGTGCCAGCAGCCCTCCGTCCCGGACCGGGGAGCTGTTTTTT,CASSPPSRTGELFF
TRBJ2-1,-,TRBV7-6,-,TGTGCCAGCAGCTTAGCGAGTTCCTACAATGAGCAGTTCTTC,CASSLASSYNEQFF
TRBJ1-3,-,TRBV18,-,TGTGCCAGCTCACCACTCTCAGACAGGCTCGGAAACACCATATATTTT,CASSPLSDRLGNTIYF
TRBJ1-2,-,TRBV6-5,-,TGTGCCAGCAGTTACTTGCCTCCAAAGGGGGGCTACACCTTC,CASSYLPPKGGYTF
TRBJ1-1,-,TRBV9,-,TGTGCCAGCAGCAACCGACAGGAGCCAGATCAAGCTTTCTTT,CASSNRQEPDQAFF
TRBJ2-1,-,TRBV7-9,-,TGTGCCAGCAGCATAACAGGGTACAATGAGCAGTTCTTC,CASSITGYNEQFF
TRBJ2-1,-,TRBV6-1,-,TGTGCCAGCAGTGAAGTGGGGCTGAATGTAGTCGGGAGTAAGGATGAGCAGTTCTTC,CASSEVGLNVVGSKDEQFF
TRBJ1-1,-,TRBV10-3,-,TGTGCCATCAGCGAAAACACTGAAGCTTTCTTT,CAISENTEAFF
TRBJ1-1,-,TRBV2,-,TGTGCCAGCAGTGAAAGGTCAGTCGTAGCTTTCTTT,CASSERSVVAFF
TRBJ1-1,-,TRBV10-3,-,TGTGCCATCAGTCAGGGCCAGCGGGGCACTGAAGCTTTCTTT,CAISQGQRGTEAFF
TRBJ2-3,TRBD2,TRBV7-9,-,TGTGCCAGCAGTCCCTCTCGGTGGGTAGCGGGAGGGCGAGATACGCAGTATTTT,CASSPSRWVAGGRDTQYF
TRBJ1-2,-,TRBV14,-,TGTGCCAGCAGCCGTCCGGGACAATATAACTATGGCTACACCTTC,CASSRPGQYNYGYTF
TRBJ2-1,TRBD2,TRBV13,-,TGTGCCAGCAGCCCCCCCAGCGGGAGAGAGCAGTTCTTC,CASSPPSGREQFF
TRBJ2-1,-,TRBV7-9,-,TGTGCCAGCAGCTTATGGCGCAATGAGCAGTTCTTC,CASSLWRNEQFF
TRBJ2-3,-,TRBV30,-,TGTGCCTGGAGTGTACTCGAGACGTCGCAGTATTTT,CAWSVLETSQYF
TRBJ1-1,-,TRBV30,-,TGTGCCTGCAGGGAACTACCGAACACTGAAGCTTTCTTT,CACRELPNTEAFF
TRBJ2-1,-,TRBV7-9,-,TGTGCCAGCAGCTTAGGCCACAGGACGGGCGAGCAGTTCTTC,CASSLGHRTGEQFF
TRBJ2-3,TRBD2,TRBV14,-,TGTGCCAGCAGCCAAGCTCTGACGGGAGGTGGCTTAACAGATACGCAGTATTTT,CASSQALTGGGLTDTQYF
TRBJ1-6,TRBD1,TRBV9,-,TGTGCCAGCAGCGAGACAGGGCGGAATTCACCCCTCCACTTT,CASSETGRNSPLHF
TRBJ1-5,-,TRBV19,few,TGTGCCAGTAGTCCGCCAACACCGGTCAGAGGTCAGCCCCAGCATTTT,CASSPPTPVRGQPQHF
TRBJ2-7,TRBD2,TRBV6-5,-,TGTGCCAGCGGGGAGGGATACGAGCAGTACTTC,CASGEGYEQYF
TRBJ2-3,-,TRBV7-3,once,TGTGCCAGCAGCCGTAGCGGAAGCACAGATACGCAGTATTTT,CASSRSGSTDTQYF
TRBJ1-1,-,TRBV29-1,-,TGCAGCGTTGCAAAGGGGCGGTACACTGAAGCTTTCTTT,CSVAKGRYTEAFF
TRBJ2-3,-,TRBV29-1,many,TGCAGCGTTGGAGGGGCGACTAGCACAGATACGCAGTATTTT,CSVGGATSTDTQYF
TRBJ2-2,-,TRBV10-3,-,TGTGCCATGTCGGGACCGAACACCGGGGAGCTGTTTTTT,CAMSGPNTGELFF
TRBJ2-1,-,TRBV2,few,TGTGCCAGCGGCAGGGACCATGAGCAGTTCTTC,CASGRDHEQFF
TRBJ2-7,TRBD2,TRBV4-1,-,TGCGCCAGCAGCCAAGGTCCTAGCGGGAGCTACGAGCAGTACTTC,CASSQGPSGSYEQYF
TRBJ2-5,TRBD2,TRBV10-3,-,TGTGCCATCAGTGTAGCGGGGACAGAGACCCAGTACTTC,CAISVAGTETQYF
TRBJ2-7,TRBD2,TRBV4-3,-,TGCGCCAGCAGCCTGGGACTAGCGGGATCCTACGAGCAGTACTTC,CASSLGLAGSYEQYF
TRBJ1-4,-,TRBV7-7,-,TGTGCCAGCAGTCCTATTTGGGGTAATGAAAAACTGTTTTTT,CASSPIWGNEKLFF
TRBJ1-1,-,TRBV20-1,-,TGCAGTGCTAGAGAAGGAGGGCACGCTTTCTTT,CSAREGGHAFF
TRBJ2-1,TRBD1,TRBV9,-,TGTGCCAGCAGCTTGGGACAGACCCATGAGCAGTTCTTC,CASSLGQTHEQFF
TRBJ2-5,TRBD2,TRBV11-3,-,TGTGCCAGCAGCCGGACTAGCGGGCAAGAGACCCAGTACTTC,CASSRTSGQETQYF
TRBJ1-5,-,TRBV6-1,-,TGTGCCAGCAGTACCAGACAGATAGGCAATCAGCCCCAGCATTTT,CASSTRQIGNQPQHF
TRBJ1-2,TRBD1,TRBV27,-,TGTGCCAGCAGTCATCCGCCGGGACAGGGTTTAGCTAACTATGGCTACACCTTC,CASSHPPGQGLANYGYTF
TRBJ1-2,TRBD1,TRBV2,-,TGTGCCAGCAGCTGGGACAGGGGGTCCGGAGGCTACACCTTC,CASSWDRGSGGYTF
TRBJ2-1,TRBD2,TRBV2,once,TGTGCCAGCAGGGCAACTAGCGGAGGCTACAATGAGCAGTTCTTC,CASRATSGGYNEQFF
TRBJ1-1,-,TRBV9,-,TGTGCCAGCACCAAAGACGGGACGGGAAACACTGAAGCTTTCTTT,CASTKDGTGNTEAFF
TRBJ1-2,-,TRBV19,-,TGTGCCAGCCTAGGGGGGAACATCTATGGCTACACCTTC,CASLGGNIYGYTF
TRBJ1-2,-,TRBV29-1,-,TGCAGCGCCCCGGTAGGGGTAAACTATGGCTACACCTTC,CSAPVGVNYGYTF
TRBJ2-5,TRBD2,TRBV7-9,-,TGTGCCAGCACCCTGACTAGCGAACAAGAGACCCAGTACTTC,CASTLTSEQETQYF
TRBJ2-3,TRBD2,TRBV29-1,-,TGCAGCGTGGGGGGACTAGCGGGAGGGGCAGATACGCAGTATTTT,CSVGGLAGGADTQYF
TRBJ1-5,TRBD1,TRBV6-1,few,TGTGCCAGCAGTGAAGGGACAGGGCGGCCCCAGCATTTT,CASSEGTGRPQHF
TRBJ2-2,TRBD1,TRBV15,-,TGTGCCACCAGCAGCTCAGACAGGGGGCGAACCGGGGAGCTGTTTTTT,CATSSSDRGRTGELFF
TRBJ2-2,-,TRBV5-1,-,TGCGCCAGTAGAGGTGGCCAGGGGACGAGCACCGGGGAGCTGTTTTTT,CASRGGQGTSTGELFF
TRBJ2-1,TRBD1,TRBV30,-,TGTGCCTGGAGTGTGAGGGGAGACAGGGGGTTCTTC,CAWSVRGDRGFF
TRBJ1-5,-,TRBV29-1,-,TGCAGCGTTGGGGGTGGGGCTGCGGGGGATCAGCCCCAGCATTTT,CSVGGGAAGDQPQHF
TRBJ2-2,-,TRBV11-2,-,TGTGCCAGCACGACCACCGGGGAGCTGTTTTTT,CASTTTGELFF